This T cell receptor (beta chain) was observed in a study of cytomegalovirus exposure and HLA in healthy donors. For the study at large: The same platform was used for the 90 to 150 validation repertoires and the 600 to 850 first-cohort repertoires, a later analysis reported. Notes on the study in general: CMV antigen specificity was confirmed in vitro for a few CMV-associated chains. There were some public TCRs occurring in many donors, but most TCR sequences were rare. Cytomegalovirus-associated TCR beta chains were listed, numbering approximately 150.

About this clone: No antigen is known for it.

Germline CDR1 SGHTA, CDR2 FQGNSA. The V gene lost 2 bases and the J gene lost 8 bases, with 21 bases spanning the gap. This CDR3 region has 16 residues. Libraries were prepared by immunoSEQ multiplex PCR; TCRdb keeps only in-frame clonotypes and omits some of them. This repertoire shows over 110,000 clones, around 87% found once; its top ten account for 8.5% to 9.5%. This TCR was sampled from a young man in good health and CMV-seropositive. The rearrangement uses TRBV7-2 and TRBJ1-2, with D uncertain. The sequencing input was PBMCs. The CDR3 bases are TGTGCCAGCAGCTTAACCCTCCGCGGGGAGCAGGAAGGCTACACCTTC. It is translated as CASSLTLRGEQEGYTF.